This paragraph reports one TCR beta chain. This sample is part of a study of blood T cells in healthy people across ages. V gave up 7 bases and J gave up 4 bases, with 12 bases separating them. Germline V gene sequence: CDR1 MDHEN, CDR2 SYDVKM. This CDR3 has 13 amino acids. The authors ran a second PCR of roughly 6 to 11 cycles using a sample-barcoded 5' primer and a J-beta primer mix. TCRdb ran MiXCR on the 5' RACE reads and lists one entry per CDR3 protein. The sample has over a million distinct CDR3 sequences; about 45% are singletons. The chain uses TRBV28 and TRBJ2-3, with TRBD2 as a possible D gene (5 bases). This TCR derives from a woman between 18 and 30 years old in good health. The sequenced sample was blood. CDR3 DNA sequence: TGTGCCAGCAAGATCCACGGGGCAGATACGCAGTATTTT. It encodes CASKIHGADTQYF.